This paragraph covers one T cell receptor beta chain sequence. Sequenced by immunoSEQ multiplex PCR; TCRdb stores in-frame clones only, minus some. The table lists around 50,000 clones, roughly 95% of them singletons. This entry comes from a study of technical replicates of blood from several donors. The specimen was T cells isolated from PBMCs. The clonotype originates from a human donor in good health.

The CDR3 reads CASRTSGDSSGANVLTF. For the CDR3, the DNA is TGTGCCAGCAGAACTAGCGGGGATAGCTCTGGGGCCAACGTCCTGACTTTC. The chain has TRBV5-4 and TRBJ2-6; 10 bases are shared with TRBD2. This CDR3 spans 17 amino acids. V lost 5 bases and J lost 0; bases outside the gene matches: 5. From germline, CDR1 is SGHNT and CDR2 YYREEE (reference sequence). Variable domain in full (rest from reference TRBV5-4 and TRBJ2-6): ETGVTQSPTHLIKTRGQQVTLRCSSQSGHNTVSWYQQALGQGPQFIFQYYREEENGRGNFPPRFSGLQFPNYSSELNVNALELDDSALYLCASRTSGDSSGANVLTFGAGSRLTVL.